This T cell receptor beta chain came from a study of shared clonotypes between healthy human individuals. About the research overall: Per donor, three plates held CD4 naive cells, three held CD4 memory, two held CD8 naive and one held CD8 memory. Findings of the study overall: Few donors restricted represented genetic and exposure-history diversity. Across several donors, naive CD4 shared about 5%, naive CD8 around 3.8%, memory CD4 roughly 2.1%, memory CD8 more than 0.35%.

Each subset's genomic DNA was shared equally among a number of immunoSEQ plates. Some clones are missing from TCRdb's copy, which holds only in-frame ones; the method was immunoSEQ multiplex PCR. Of fewer than 1.4 million clones in the sample, around three quarters were seen once. This CDR3 comprises 14 residues. Germline V gene sequence: CDR1 SGHAT, CDR2 FQDESV (reference sequence). After removal of 6 bases from V and 2 bases from J, the junction contained 3 bases not matched to a gene. A word on this clone: The antigen is not known.

The chain combines TRBV11-1 with TRBJ2-7, with 11 nucleotides matching TRBD2. This receptor was taken from a man younger than 30 in good health. Some clones in this sample may be carry-over from other donors' samples. The sequencing input was memory CD4+ T cells from PBMCs. Subset here: CD45RA-negative fraction. The CDR3 is CASRRTSGPYEQYF. The CDR3 DNA reads TGTGCCAGCAGGAGGACTAGCGGGCCCTACGAGCAGTACTTC.